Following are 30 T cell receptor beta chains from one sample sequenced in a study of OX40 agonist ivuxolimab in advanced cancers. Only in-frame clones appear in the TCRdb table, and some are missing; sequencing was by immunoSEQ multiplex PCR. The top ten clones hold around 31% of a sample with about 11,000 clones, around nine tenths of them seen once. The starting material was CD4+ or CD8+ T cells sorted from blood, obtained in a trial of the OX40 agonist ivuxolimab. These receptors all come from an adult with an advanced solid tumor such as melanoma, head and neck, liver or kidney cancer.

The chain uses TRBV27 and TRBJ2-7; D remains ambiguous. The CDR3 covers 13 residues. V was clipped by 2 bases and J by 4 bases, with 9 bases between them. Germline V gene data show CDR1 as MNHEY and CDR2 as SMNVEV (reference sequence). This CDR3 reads CASSLKAEYEQYF. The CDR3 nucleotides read TGTGCCAGCAGTTTAAAAGCTGAATACGAGCAGTACTTC.

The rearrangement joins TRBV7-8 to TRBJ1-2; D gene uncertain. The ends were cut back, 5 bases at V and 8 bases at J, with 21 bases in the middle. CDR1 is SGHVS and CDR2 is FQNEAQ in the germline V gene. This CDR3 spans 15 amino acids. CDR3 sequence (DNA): TGTGCCAGCAGCCAATATCTACGGGAGCTAAGCGGCTACACCTTC. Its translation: CASSQYLRELSGYTF.

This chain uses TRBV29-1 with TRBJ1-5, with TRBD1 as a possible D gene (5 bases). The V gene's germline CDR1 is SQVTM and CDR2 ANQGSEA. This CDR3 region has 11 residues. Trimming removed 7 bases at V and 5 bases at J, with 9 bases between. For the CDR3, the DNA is TGCAGCGGGGGGACTTATCAGCCCCAGCATTTT. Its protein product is CSGGTYQPQHF.

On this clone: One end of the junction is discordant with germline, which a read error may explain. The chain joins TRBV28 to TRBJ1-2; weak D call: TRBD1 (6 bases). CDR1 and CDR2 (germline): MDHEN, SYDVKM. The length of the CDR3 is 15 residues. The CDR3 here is CASTRGGVTNYSYTF. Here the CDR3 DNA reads TGTGCCAGCACCCGAGGGGGGGTAACTAACTATAGCTACACCTTC.

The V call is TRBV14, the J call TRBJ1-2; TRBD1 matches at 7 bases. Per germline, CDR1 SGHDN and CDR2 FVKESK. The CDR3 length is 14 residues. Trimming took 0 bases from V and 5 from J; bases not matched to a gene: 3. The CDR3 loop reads CASSQEGTEYGYTF. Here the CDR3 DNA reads TGTGCCAGCAGCCAAGAGGGGACAGAGTATGGCTACACCTTC.

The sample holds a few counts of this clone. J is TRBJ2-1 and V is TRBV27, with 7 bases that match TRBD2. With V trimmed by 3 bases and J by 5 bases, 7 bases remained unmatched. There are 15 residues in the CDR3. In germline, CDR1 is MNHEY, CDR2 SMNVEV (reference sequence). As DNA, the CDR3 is TGTGCCAGCAGTTTCTTACCGGGGAGGGACAATGAGCAGTTCTTC. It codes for CASSFLPGRDNEQFF.

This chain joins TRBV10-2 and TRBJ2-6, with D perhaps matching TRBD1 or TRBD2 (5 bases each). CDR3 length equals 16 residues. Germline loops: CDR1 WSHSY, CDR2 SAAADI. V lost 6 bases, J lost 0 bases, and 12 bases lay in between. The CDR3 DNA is TGCGCCAGCAGCGGCAGGGAGCCCTCTGGGGCCAACGTCCTGACTTTC. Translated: CASSGREPSGANVLTF.

CDR3 protein: CASSLEFTDTQYF. Written as DNA, the CDR3 is TGTGCCAGCAGCCTTGAATTCACAGATACGCAGTATTTT. The chain combines TRBV7-3 with TRBJ2-3, with D uncertain. Germline V gene sequence: CDR1 SGHTA, CDR2 FQGTGA. The CDR3 covers 13 residues. V gave up 5 bases and J gave up 2 bases, with 8 bases separating them.

CDR3 sequence reads: CASSQVWGGGPYEQYF. The DNA for the CDR3 is TGCGCCAGCAGCCAAGTCTGGGGGGGAGGCCCCTACGAGCAGTACTTC. V usage is TRBV4-1 and J usage is TRBJ2-7; 7 bases are shared with TRBD2. CDR3 length: 16 amino acids. The V gene end was trimmed by 1 base and the J gene end by 2 bases; junction bases not matched to a gene: 8. Per the germline V gene, CDR1 is MGHRA and CDR2 is YSYEKL.

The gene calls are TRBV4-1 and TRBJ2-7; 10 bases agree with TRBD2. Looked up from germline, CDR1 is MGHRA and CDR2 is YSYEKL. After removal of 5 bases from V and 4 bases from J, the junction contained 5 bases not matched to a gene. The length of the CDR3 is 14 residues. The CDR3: CASSTPGLAYEQYF. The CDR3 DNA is TGCGCCAGCAGCACGCCGGGACTAGCGTACGAGCAGTACTTC.

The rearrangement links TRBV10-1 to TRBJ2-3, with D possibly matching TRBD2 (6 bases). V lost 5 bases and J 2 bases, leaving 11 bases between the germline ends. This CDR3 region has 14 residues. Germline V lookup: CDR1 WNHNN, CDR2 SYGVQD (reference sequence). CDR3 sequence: CASSSWEDTDTQYF. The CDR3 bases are TGCGCCAGCAGTTCGTGGGAGGACACAGATACGCAGTATTTT.

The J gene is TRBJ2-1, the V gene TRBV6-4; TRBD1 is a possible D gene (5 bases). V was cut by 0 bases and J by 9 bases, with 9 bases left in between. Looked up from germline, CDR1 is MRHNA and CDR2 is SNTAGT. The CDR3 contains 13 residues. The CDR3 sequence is CASSDSGESEQFF. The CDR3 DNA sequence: TGTGCCAGCAGTGACTCAGGGGAAAGTGAGCAGTTCTTC.

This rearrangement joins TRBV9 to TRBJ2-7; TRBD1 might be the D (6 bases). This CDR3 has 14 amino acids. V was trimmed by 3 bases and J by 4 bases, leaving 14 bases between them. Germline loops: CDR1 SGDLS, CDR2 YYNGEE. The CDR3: CASSDTDSNYEQYF. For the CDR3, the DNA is TGTGCCAGCAGCGATACGGACAGTAATTACGAGCAGTACTTC.

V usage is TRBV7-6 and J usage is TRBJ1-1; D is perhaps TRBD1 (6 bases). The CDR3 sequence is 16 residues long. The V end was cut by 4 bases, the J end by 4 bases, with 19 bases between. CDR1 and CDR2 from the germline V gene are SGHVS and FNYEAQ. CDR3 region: CASSSPVQGTGTEAFF. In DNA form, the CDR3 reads TGTGCCAGCAGCTCCCCAGTACAGGGAACTGGCACTGAAGCTTTCTTT.

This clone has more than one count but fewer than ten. In nucleotides, the CDR3 is TGTGCCAGCAGCCCGCCCGGGTGGGGTACGCAGTATTTT. Its protein is CASSPPGWGTQYF. The rearrangement joins TRBV7-9 to TRBJ2-3; D unresolved. From germline, CDR1 is SEHNR and CDR2 FQNEAQ (reference sequence). V lost 5 bases and J lost 8, with 14 bases in between. This CDR3 has 13 amino acids.

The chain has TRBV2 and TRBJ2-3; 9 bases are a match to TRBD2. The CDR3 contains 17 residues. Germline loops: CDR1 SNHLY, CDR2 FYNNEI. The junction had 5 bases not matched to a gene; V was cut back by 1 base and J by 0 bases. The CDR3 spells CASSEGGSGGSTDTQYF. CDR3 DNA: TGTGCCAGCAGTGAAGGGGGTAGCGGGGGTAGCACAGATACGCAGTATTTT.

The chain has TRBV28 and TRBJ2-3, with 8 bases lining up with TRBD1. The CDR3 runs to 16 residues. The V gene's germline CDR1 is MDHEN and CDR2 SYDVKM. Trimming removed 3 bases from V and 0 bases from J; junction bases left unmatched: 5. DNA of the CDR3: TGTGCCAGCAGTTTCACTACAGGGGGAAGCACAGATACGCAGTATTTT. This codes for CASSFTTGGSTDTQYF.

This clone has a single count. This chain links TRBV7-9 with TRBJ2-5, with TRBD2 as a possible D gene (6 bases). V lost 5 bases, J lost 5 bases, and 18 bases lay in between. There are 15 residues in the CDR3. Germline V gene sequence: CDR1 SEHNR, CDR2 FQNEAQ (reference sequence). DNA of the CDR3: TGTGCCAGCAGCCAGACAATCGGGGGTCGGGAGACCCAGTACTTC. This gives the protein CASSQTIGGRETQYF.

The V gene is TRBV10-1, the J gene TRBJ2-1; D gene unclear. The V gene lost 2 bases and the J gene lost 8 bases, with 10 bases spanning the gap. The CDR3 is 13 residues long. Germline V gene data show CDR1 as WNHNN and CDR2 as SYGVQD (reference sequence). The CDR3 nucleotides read TGCGCCAGCAGTGAGGGACCCTGGGATGAGCAGTTCTTC. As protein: CASSEGPWDEQFF.

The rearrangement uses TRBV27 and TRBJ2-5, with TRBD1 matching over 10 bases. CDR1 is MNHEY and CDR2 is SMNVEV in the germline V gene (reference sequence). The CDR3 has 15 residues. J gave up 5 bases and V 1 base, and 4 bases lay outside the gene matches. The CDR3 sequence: CASSLWTGGRETQYF. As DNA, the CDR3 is TGTGCCAGCAGTTTATGGACAGGGGGTCGTGAGACCCAGTACTTC.

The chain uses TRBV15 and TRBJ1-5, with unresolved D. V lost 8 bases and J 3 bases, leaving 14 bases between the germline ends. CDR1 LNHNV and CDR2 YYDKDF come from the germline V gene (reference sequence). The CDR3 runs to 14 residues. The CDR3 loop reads CATREDGINQPQHF. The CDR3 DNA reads TGTGCCACCCGGGAGGATGGTATCAATCAGCCCCAGCATTTT.

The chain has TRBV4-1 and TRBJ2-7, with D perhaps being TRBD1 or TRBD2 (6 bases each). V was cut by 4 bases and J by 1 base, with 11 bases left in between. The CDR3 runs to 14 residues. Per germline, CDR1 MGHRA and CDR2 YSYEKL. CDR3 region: CASSPGGTSYEQYF. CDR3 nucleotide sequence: TGCGCCAGCAGCCCCGGCGGGACATCCTACGAGCAGTACTTC.

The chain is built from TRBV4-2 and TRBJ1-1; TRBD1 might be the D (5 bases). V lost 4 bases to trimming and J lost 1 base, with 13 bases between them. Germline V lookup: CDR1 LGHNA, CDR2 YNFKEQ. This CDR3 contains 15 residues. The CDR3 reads CASSRTGTGNTEAFF. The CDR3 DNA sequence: TGTGCCAGCAGCCGCACCGGGACTGGGAACACTGAAGCTTTCTTT.

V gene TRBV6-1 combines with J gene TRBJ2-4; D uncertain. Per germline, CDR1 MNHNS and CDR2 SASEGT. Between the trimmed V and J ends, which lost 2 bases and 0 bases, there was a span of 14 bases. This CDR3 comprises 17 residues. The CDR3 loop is CASSEPRLFGAKNIQYF. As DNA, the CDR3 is TGTGCCAGCAGTGAACCCCGCCTTTTCGGAGCCAAAAACATTCAGTACTTC.

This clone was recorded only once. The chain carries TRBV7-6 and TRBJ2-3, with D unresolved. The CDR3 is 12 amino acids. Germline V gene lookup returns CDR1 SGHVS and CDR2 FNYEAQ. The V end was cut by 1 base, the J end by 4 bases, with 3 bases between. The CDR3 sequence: CASSLEADTQYF. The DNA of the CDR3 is TGTGCCAGCAGCTTAGAGGCAGATACGCAGTATTTT.

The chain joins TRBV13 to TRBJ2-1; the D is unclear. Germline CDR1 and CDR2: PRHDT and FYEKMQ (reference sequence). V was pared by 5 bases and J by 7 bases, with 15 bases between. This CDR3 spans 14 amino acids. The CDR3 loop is CASSTRSGTNEQFF. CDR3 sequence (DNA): TGTGCCAGCAGCACCCGATCCGGAACTAATGAGCAGTTCTTC.

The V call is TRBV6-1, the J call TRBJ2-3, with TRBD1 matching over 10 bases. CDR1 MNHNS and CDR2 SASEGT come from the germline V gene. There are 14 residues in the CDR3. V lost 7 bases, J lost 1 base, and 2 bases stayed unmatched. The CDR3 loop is CASTGTGGTDTQYF. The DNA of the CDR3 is TGTGCCAGCACCGGGACAGGGGGCACAGATACGCAGTATTTT.

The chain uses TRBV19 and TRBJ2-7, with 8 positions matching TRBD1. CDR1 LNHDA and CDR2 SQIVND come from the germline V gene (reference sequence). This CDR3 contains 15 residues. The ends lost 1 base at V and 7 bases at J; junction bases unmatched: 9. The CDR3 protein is CASSIGWGQDQEQYF. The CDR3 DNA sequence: TGTGCCAGTAGTATAGGGTGGGGACAGGATCAGGAGCAGTACTTC.

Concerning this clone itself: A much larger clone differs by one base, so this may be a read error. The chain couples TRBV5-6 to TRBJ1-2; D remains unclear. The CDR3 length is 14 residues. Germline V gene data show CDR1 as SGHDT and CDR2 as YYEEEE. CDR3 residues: CASSLDGSNYGYTF. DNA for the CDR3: TGTGCCAGCAGCTTAGACGGATCTAACTACGGCTACACCTTC. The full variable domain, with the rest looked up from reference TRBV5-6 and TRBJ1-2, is DAGVTQSPTHLIKTRGQQVTLRCSPKSGHDTVSWYQQALGQGPQFIFQYYEEEERQRGNFPDRFSGHQFPNYSSELNVNALLLGDSALYLCASSLDGSNYGYTFGSGTRLTVV.

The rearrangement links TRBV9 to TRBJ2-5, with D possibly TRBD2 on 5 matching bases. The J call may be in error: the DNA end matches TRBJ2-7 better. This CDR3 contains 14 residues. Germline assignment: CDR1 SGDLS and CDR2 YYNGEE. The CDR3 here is CASSVGRDSYEQYF. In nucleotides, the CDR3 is TGTGCCAGCAGCGTAGGCCGGGATTCCTACGAGCAGTACTTC.